This T cell receptor (beta chain) comes out of a study of immune evolution from preneoplasia to lung adenocarcinoma. Sequencing used immunoSEQ multiplex PCR; TCRdb keeps in-frame clones, though not all of them. The table has 35,000 to 40,000 clones, 65% to 75% seen once. The CDR3 is 16 amino acids. The V gene end was trimmed by 4 bases and the J gene end by 1 base; junction bases not matched to a gene: 10. Germline V CDR1 and CDR2: SGHRS, YFSETQ. This chain joins TRBV5-1 and TRBJ1-1; the match to TRBD1 covers 7 bases. This clonotype was sampled from a person aged 55-75 years with lung adenocarcinoma. Specimen: FFPE invasive lung adenocarcinoma tissue. CDR3 sequence reads: CASSISGTDKNTEAFF. DNA for the CDR3: TGCGCCAGCAGCATTTCCGGGACAGATAAGAACACTGAAGCTTTCTTT.